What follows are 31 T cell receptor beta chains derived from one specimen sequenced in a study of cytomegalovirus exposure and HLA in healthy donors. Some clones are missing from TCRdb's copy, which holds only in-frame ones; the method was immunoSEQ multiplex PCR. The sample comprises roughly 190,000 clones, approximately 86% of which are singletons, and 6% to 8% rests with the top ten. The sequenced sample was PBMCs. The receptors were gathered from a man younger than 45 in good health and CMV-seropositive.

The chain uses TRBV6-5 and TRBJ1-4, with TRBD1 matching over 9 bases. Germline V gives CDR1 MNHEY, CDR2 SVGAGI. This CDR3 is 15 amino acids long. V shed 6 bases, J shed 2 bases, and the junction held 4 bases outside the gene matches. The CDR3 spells CASSLDRGTNEKLFF. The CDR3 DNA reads TGTGCCAGCAGCCTGGACAGGGGTACTAATGAAAAACTGTTTTTT.

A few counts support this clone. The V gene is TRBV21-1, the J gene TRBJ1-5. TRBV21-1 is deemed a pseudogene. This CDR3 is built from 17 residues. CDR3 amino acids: CASSKVGTDYSNQPQHF. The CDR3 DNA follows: TGTGCCAGCAGCAAAGTGGGAACAGACTATAGCAATCAGCCCCAGCATTTT.

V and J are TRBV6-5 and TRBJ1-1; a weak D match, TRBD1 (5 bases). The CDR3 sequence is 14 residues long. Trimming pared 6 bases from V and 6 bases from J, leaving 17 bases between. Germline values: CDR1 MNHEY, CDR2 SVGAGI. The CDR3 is CASRVTPHRSEAFF. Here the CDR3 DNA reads TGTGCCAGCAGAGTTACCCCACACAGGTCTGAAGCTTTCTTT.

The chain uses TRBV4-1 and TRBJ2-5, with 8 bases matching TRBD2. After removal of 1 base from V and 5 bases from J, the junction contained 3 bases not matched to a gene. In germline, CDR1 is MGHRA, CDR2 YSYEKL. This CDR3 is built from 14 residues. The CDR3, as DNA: TGCGCCAGCAGCCAAGTTCCGGGGGGGGAGACCCAGTACTTC. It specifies CASSQVPGGETQYF.

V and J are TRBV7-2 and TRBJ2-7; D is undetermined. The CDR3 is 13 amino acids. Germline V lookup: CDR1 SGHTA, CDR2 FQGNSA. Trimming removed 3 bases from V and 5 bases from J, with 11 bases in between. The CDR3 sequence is CASSFGALDEQYF. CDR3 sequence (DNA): TGTGCCAGCAGCTTCGGAGCCCTTGACGAGCAGTACTTC.

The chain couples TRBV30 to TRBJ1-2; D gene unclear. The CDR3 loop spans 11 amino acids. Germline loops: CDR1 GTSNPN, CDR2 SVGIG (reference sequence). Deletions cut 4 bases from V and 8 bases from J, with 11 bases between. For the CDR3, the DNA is TGTGCCTGGACCCTTATCGAAGGCTACACCTTC. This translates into CAWTLIEGYTF. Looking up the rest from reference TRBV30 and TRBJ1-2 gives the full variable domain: SQTIHQWPATLVQPVGSPLSLECTVEGTSNPNLYWYRQAAGRGLQLLFYSVGIGQISSEVPQNLSASRPQDRQFILSSKKLLLSDSGFYLCAWTLIEGYTFGSGTRLTVV.

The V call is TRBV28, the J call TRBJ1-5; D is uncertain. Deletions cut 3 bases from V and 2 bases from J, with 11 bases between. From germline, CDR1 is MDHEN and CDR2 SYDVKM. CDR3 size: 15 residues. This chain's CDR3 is CASSFEFMGNQPQHF. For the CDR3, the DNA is TGTGCCAGCAGTTTCGAGTTTATGGGCAATCAGCCCCAGCATTTT.

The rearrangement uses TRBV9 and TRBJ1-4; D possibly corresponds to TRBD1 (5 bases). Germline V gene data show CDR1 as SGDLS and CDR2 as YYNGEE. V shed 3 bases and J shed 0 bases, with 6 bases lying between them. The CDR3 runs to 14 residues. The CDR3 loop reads CASSEQATNEKLFF. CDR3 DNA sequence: TGTGCCAGCAGCGAACAGGCAACTAATGAAAAACTGTTTTTT.

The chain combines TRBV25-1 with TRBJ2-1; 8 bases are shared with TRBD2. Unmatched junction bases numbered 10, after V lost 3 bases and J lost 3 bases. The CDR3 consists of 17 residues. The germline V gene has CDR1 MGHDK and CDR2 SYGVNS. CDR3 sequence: CASSDQGGRSFYNEQFF. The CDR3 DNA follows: TGTGCCAGCAGTGACCAGGGCGGGAGGTCCTTCTACAATGAGCAGTTCTTC.

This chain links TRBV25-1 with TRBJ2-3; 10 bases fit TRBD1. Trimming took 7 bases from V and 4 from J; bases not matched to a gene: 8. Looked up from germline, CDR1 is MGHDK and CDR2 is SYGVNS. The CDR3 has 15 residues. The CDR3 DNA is TGTGCCAGCACCCCGGGACAGGGGTTGTCAGATACGCAGTATTTT. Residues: CASTPGQGLSDTQYF. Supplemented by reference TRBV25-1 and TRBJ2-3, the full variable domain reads EADIYQTPRYLVIGTGKKITLECSQTMGHDKMYWYQQDPGMELHLIHYSYGVNSTEKGDLSSESTVSRIRTEHFPLTLESARPSHTSQYLCASTPGQGLSDTQYFGPGTRLTVL.

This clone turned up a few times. The CDR3 here is CASSFLQGASPLHF. The CDR3 DNA reads TGTGCCAGCAGCTTCTTACAGGGGGCCTCACCCCTCCACTTT. J is TRBJ1-6 and V is TRBV7-8; 9 nucleotides line up with TRBD1. The germline V gene encodes CDR1 SGHVS and CDR2 FQNEAQ. The ends lost 3 bases at V and 10 bases at J; junction bases unmatched: 4. CDR3 size: 14 residues. Using reference TRBV7-8 and TRBJ1-6 for the parts outside the CDR3, the full variable domain is GAGVSQSPRYKVAKRGQDVALRCDPISGHVSLFWYQQALGQGPEFLTYFQNEAQLDKSGLPSDRFFAERPEGSVSTLKIQRTQQEDSAVYLCASSFLQGASPLHFGNGTRLTVT.

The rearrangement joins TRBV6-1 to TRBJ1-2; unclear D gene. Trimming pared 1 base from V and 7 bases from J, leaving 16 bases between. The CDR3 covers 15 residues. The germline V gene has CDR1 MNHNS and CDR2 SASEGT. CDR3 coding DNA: TGTGCCAGCAGTGAAGTTCATCGGGCGTCAGCTGGCTACACCTTC. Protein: CASSEVHRASAGYTF.

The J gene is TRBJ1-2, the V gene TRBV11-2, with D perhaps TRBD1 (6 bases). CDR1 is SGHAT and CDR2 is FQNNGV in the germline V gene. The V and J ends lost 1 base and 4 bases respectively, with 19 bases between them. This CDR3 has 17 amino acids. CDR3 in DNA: TGTGCCAGCAGCTTAGTACAGATTCGGGGGGGCAGCTATGGCTACACCTTC. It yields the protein CASSLVQIRGGSYGYTF.

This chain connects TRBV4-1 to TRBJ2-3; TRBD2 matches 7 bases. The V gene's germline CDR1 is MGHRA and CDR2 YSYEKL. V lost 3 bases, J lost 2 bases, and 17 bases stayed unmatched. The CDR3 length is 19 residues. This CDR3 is CASSQETRGAGSTTDTQYF. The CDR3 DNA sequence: TGCGCCAGCAGCCAGGAGACCCGAGGAGCGGGGTCCACCACAGATACGCAGTATTTT.

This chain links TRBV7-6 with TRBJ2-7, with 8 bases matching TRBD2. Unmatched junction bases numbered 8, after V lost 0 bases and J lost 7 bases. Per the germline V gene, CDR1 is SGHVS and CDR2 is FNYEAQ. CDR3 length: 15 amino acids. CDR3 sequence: CASSLASGVSREQYF. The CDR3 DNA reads TGTGCCAGCAGCTTAGCTAGCGGGGTCTCGAGGGAGCAGTACTTC.

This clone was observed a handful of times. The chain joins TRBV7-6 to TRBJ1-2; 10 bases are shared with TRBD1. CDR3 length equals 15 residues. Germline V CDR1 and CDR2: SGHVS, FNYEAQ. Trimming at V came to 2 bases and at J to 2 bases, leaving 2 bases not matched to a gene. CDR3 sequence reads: CASSLSGQGNYGYTF. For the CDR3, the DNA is TGTGCCAGCAGCTTATCGGGACAGGGGAACTATGGCTACACCTTC.

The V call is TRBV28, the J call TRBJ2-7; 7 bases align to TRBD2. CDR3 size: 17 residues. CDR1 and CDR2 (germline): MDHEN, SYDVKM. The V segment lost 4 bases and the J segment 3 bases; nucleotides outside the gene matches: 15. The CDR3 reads CASSYISGTSPNYEQYF. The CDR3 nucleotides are TGTGCCAGCAGTTATATCAGCGGGACCTCTCCCAACTACGAGCAGTACTTC.

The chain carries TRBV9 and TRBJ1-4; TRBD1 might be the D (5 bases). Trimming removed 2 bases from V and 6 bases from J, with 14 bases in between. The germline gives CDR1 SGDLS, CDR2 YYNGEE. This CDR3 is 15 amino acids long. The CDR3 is CASSVGGETHEKLFF. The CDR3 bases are TGTGCCAGCAGCGTCGGGGGAGAGACCCATGAAAAACTGTTTTTT.

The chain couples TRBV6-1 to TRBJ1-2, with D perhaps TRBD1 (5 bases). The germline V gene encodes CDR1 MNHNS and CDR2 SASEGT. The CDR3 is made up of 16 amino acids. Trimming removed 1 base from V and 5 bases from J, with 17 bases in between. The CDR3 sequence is CASSEVGEPTEYGYTF. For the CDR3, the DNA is TGTGCCAGCAGTGAAGTAGGGGAACCCACGGAATATGGCTACACCTTC.

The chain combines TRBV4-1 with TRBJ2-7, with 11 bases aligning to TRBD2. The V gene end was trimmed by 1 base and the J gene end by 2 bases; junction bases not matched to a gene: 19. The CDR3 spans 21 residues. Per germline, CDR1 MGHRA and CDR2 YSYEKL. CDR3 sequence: CASSQVLMTSGTGRRPYEQYF. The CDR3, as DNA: TGCGCCAGCAGCCAAGTTCTGATGACTAGCGGGACAGGAAGGAGGCCCTACGAGCAGTACTTC.

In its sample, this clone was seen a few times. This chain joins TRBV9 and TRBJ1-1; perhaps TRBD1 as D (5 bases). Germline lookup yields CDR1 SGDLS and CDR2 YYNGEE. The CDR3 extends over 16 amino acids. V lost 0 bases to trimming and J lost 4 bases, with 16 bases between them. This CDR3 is CASSVVPLGGTTEAFF. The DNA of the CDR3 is TGTGCCAGCAGCGTAGTACCCCTCGGGGGGACCACTGAAGCTTTCTTT.

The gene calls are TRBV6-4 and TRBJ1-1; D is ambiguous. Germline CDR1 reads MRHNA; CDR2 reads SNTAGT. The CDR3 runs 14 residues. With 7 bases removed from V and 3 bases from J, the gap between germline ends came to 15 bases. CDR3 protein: CASTNTGFHTEAFF. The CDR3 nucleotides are TGTGCCAGCACCAACACGGGGTTTCACACTGAAGCTTTCTTT.

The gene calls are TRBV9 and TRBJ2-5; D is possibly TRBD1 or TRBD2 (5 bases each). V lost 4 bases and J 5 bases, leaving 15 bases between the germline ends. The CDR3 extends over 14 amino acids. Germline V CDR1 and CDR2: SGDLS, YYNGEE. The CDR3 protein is CASSIRGEGETQYF. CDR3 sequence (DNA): TGTGCCAGCAGCATCCGAGGTGAGGGGGAGACCCAGTACTTC.

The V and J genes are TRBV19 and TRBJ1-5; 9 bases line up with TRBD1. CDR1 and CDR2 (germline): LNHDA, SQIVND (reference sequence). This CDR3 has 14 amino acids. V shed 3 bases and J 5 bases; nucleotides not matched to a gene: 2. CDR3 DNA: TGTGCCAGTAGTATCCGGACAGGGGATCAGCCCCAGCATTTT. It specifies CASSIRTGDQPQHF.

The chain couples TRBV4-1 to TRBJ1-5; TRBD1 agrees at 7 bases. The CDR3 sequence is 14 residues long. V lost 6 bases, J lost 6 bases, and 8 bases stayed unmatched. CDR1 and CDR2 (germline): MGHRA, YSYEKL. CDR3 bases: TGCGCCAGCAGTCAGGACCCAGGGGGTCAGCCCCAGCATTTT. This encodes CASSQDPGGQPQHF.

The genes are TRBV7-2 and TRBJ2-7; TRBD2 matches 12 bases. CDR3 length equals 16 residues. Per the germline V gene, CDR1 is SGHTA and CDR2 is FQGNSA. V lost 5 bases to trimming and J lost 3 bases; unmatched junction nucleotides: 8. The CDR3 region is CASSPLTTSGSYEQYF. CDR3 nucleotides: TGTGCCAGCAGCCCGCTGACGACTAGCGGGAGCTACGAGCAGTACTTC.

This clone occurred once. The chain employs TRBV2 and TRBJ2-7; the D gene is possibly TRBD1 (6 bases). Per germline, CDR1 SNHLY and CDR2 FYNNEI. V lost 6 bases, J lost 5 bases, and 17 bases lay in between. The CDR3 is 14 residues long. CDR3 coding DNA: TGTGCCAGCAGCCAAGGGACACGACTGGACGAGCAGTACTTC. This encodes CASSQGTRLDEQYF.

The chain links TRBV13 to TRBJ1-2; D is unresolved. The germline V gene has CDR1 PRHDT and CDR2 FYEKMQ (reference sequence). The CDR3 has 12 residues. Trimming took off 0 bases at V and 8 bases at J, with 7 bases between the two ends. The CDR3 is CASSLGRSGYTF. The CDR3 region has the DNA TGTGCCAGCAGCTTAGGCCGGAGCGGCTACACCTTC.

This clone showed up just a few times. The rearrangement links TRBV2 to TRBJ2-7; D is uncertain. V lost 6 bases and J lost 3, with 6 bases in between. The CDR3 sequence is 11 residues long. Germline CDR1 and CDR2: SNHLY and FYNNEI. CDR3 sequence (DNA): TGTGCCAGCAGGATTAGCTACGAGCAGTACTTC. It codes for CASRISYEQYF.

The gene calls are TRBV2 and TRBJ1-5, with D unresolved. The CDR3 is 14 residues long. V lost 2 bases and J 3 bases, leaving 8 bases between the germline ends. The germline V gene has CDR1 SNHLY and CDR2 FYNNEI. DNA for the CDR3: TGTGCCAGCAGTGAACCGGGTATCAATCAGCCCCAGCATTTT. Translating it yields CASSEPGINQPQHF.

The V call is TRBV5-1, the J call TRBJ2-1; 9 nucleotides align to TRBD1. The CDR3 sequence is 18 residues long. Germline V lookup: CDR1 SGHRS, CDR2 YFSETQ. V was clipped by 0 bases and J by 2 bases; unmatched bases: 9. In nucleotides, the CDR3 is TGCGCCAGCAGCTTGGCGGCCTACAGGGGGCCGCCCTACAATGAGCAGTTCTTC. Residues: CASSLAAYRGPPYNEQFF.